This TCR beta chain was profiled in a study of T cells expressing NK-cell markers. For the study at large: Sorted CD3+CD56+NKG2C+, CD3+CD56+NKG2C- and CD3+CD56-NKG2C+ T-cell subsets were beta-chain profiled.

Comments on this clonotype: The target antigen is unknown.

CDR1 and CDR2 from the germline V gene are SGHRS and YFSETQ. The CDR3 spans 13 residues. Production of TCR beta cDNA relied on 5'RACE template switching with UMIs. TCRdb re-called the 5' RACE reads and shows each CDR3 protein once, DNA omitted. This table lists around 550,000 distinct CDR3 sequences. Study-wide results and limits: Also leading the CD3+CD56-NKG2C+ fraction in a few donors were these clonotypes. Whether expanded NKG2C+ T cell clones recognized HCMV stayed uncertain.

V usage is TRBV5-1 and J usage is TRBJ2-1; without DNA, the TCRdb call of TRBD1 cannot be checked. Material: blood T cells: a sorted CD56 or NKG2C T cell subset, CD4+ or CD8+ T cells, or bulk PBMC T cells (not recorded which). This clonotype was sampled from a young man in good health. The CDR3 protein is CASGGTGENEQFF.